Here is one T cell receptor (beta chain) with its context. Its antigen is not yet known. Base qualities are missing; no much larger clone stands one base away. Patients with a history of autoimmune disease or receiving systemic immunosuppression were excluded from the trial. Peripheral blood for TCR sequencing was collected from all dose cohorts at baseline, on cycle 4 day 1, and on cycle 7 day 1. Samples came from an open-label, multicenter, first-in-human phase I dose-escalation trial of ivuxolimab. Adults with locally advanced or metastatic melanoma, renal cell carcinoma, hepatocellular carcinoma or head and neck squamous cell carcinoma were enrolled in the trial. Before TCR sequencing, CD4+ T cells and CD8+ T cells were sorted from peripheral blood as separate populations. These data belong to a study of OX40 agonist ivuxolimab in advanced cancers. Looking at the study overall: Ivuxolimab, which targeted the costimulatory receptor OX40 (CD134), was an agonistic, fully human IgG2 monoclonal antibody. Of the approximately 54 patients in dose escalation, some 20 had hepatocellular carcinoma, some 15 had melanoma, 9 had renal cell carcinoma and 9 had head and neck cancer. The monotherapy dose-escalation portion (N of about 47 patients) of the phase I ivuxolimab trial is reported in the paper. Peripheral TCRbeta sequencing aimed to test whether ivuxolimab altered TCR sequence diversity and caused clonal T-cell expansion. Patients were allowed to have had prior anti-PD-1, anti-PD-L1 or anti-CTLA-4 therapy, and around 40% of the dose-escalation patients had previously received checkpoint inhibitors. Partial responses occurred in three dose-escalation patients, of whom one had hepatocellular carcinoma and two had cutaneous melanoma. In the dose-escalation cohort, around 80% of patients were male, and the mean age was roughly 60 years with a range of roughly 20 to 80. Intravenous ivuxolimab was administered to patients every 2 weeks at six dose levels: 0.01, 0.1, 0.3, 1.5, 3 and 10 mg/kg. Study-wide findings and limitations: Low levels of normalized T-cell clonal expansion were also seen in some patients who did not respond. In the 0.1-3.0 mg/kg groups, partial responders were among the patients with the lowest normalized peripheral clonal expansion, particularly in CD8+ T cells. After ivuxolimab, CD8+ T cells had more expanded clones than CD4+ T cells on average. The antigen specificity of the peripheral T cells that underwent clonal expansion was not determined. At doses from 0.1 to 3.0 mg/kg, clonal expansion was seen in both CD4+ and CD8+ blood T cells between baseline and week 6.

To sequence the TCRbeta CDR3 region, genomic DNA was isolated from the sorted cells. The immunoSEQ Assay was used for sequencing of TCRbeta CDR3 regions. TCRdb carries this immuneACCESS record with in-frame sequences only. Its versions omit some clonotypes, under half of them owing to an unresolved V gene in the studies checked, with the rest unexplained. The sample table shows 40,000 to 55,000 clones, and 90% are seen once. The ten largest clones represent around 6.2% of the sample. The sample consisted of CD4+ or CD8+ T cells sorted from blood, taken in a trial of the OX40 agonist ivuxolimab. The receptor was derived from an adult with an advanced solid tumor such as melanoma, head and neck, liver or kidney cancer.

The DNA sequence follows: TGTGCCAGCATTGCTCAGTGGGACAAAAACATTCAGTACTTC. Translation gives CASIAQWDKNIQYF. This receptor chain uses TRBV28 and TRBJ2-4; a confident D gene designation cannot be given. The CDR3 goes from the cysteine to the phenylalanine over 14 residues. This entry keeps only the CDR3 DNA: 42 bases, framed from base 1. Trimming takes 7 bases from V and 3 bases from J, and the germline ends sit 13 bases apart. CDR1 and CDR2, looked up from the germline V gene, are MDHEN and SYDVKM.